These 5 T cell receptor beta chains were sequenced from one sample in a study of blood T cell repertoires in COVID-19. The table came from immunoSEQ multiplex PCR; TCRdb's copy has only in-frame clones and leaves some out. The sample holds around 260,000 clones, approximately 86% seen once. Sequences were obtained from peripheral blood. Receptors were obtained from a man between 35 and 55 years old who had recovered from COVID-19.

The chain links TRBV14 to TRBJ1-2; TRBD1 is a possible D gene (6 bases). The CDR3 sequence is 16 residues long. V lost 1 base and J 1 base, leaving 13 bases between the germline ends. Germline V gene lookup returns CDR1 SGHDN and CDR2 FVKESK. CDR3 bases: TGTGCCAGCAGCCAAGTGTCAGGGGCCGGTAACTATGGCTACACCTTC. Translating gives CASSQVSGAGNYGYTF. The entire variable domain, with the rest obtained from reference TRBV14 and TRBJ1-2, is as follows: EAGVTQFPSHSVIEKGQTVTLRCDPISGHDNLYWYRRVMGKEIKFLLHFVKESKQDESGMPNNRFLAERTGGTYSTLKVQPAELEDSGVYFCASSQVSGAGNYGYTFGSGTRLTVV.

This chain links TRBV7-8 with TRBJ2-1; D might be TRBD1 (5 bases). The CDR3 runs to 16 residues. Trimming cost V 2 bases and J 0 bases, with 11 bases left between them. Germline V gene data show CDR1 as SGHVS and CDR2 as FQNEAQ. CDR3 sequence reads: CASSLRGGNSYNEQFF. In nucleotides, the CDR3 is TGTGCCAGCAGCTTAAGGGGCGGCAACTCCTACAATGAGCAGTTCTTC.

The chain recombines TRBV19 with TRBJ2-3; D call uncertain. The germline V gene encodes CDR1 LNHDA and CDR2 SQIVND (reference sequence). This CDR3 region has 12 residues. V lost 3 bases and J 4 bases, leaving 5 bases between the germline ends. DNA for the CDR3: TGTGCCAGTAGTATTAGATCAGATACGCAGTATTTT. As protein: CASSIRSDTQYF.

The gene calls are TRBV19 and TRBJ1-5; no firm D call. Germline V gives CDR1 LNHDA, CDR2 SQIVND (reference sequence). The CDR3 consists of 14 residues. The ends were cut back, 6 bases at V and 8 bases at J, with 17 bases in the middle. The CDR3 coding sequence is TGTGCCAGTAGGGGTCGGGAGGACGGGAAGCCCCAGCATTTT. Translating gives CASRGREDGKPQHF. Combining the CDR3 with reference TRBV19 and TRBJ1-5 gives the whole variable domain DGGITQSPKYLFRKEGQNVTLSCEQNLNHDAMYWYRQDPGQGLRLIYYSQIVNDFQKGDIAEGYSVSREKKESFPLTVTSAQKNPTAFYLCASRGREDGKPQHFGDGTRLSIL.

V and J are TRBV25-1 and TRBJ2-6; weak D call: TRBD2 (7 bases). V gave up 3 bases and J gave up 5 bases, with 14 bases separating them. The CDR3 length is 16 residues. CDR1 and CDR2 from the germline V gene are MGHDK and SYGVNS. CDR3: CASSEGGARRANVLTF. In DNA, the CDR3 is TGTGCCAGCAGTGAGGGGGGGGCCCGGCGGGCCAACGTCCTGACTTTC.